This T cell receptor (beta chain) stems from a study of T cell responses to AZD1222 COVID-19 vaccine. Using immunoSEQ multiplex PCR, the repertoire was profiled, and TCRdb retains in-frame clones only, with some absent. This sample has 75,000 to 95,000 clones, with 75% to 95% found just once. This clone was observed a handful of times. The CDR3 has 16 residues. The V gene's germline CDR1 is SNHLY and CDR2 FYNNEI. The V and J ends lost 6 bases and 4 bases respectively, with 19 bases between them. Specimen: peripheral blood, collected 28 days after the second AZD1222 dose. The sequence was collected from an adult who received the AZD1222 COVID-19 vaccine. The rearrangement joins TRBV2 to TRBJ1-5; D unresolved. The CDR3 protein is CASSPPQLFENQPQHF. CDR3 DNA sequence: TGTGCCAGCAGCCCCCCGCAGCTCTTCGAGAATCAGCCCCAGCATTTT.